The TCR beta chain under discussion was sequenced for a study of blood T cell repertoires in COVID-19. Study at large: Samples came from the United States, Italy and Spain, spanning acute and convalescent COVID-19. From T cells, B-cell-depleted T cells, or PBMCs came the material, which was cDNA or gDNA.

In the authors' methods: Estimation of nucleated cell counts was performed using reference gene primer amplification. The assay was immunoSEQ multiplex PCR, and TCRdb's table has in-frame clones only and misses some. V, J and clone size reflect that table, while D and trimming were determined from the DNA. The table records over 30,000 clones, 75% to 80% of them present only once. The receptor's source is a human donor in a cohort sampled during active COVID-19. The material sequenced was peripheral blood.

CDR3 sequence (DNA): TGTGCCTGGAGTGTACGGGGGGACAGGGGAATCCTCTGGGGCAATGAGCAGTTCTTC. It encodes CAWSVRGDRGILWGNEQFF. The chain employs TRBV30 and TRBJ2-1, with TRBD1 identical over 10 bases. V trimming: 0 bases; J trimming: 6 bases; junction bases outside the gene matches: 17. The CDR3 covers 19 residues. Germline V lookup: CDR1 GTSNPN, CDR2 SVGIG (reference sequence).